This T cell receptor beta chain was observed in a study of circulating CD8 cells and anti-PD-1 response in melanoma. Remarks on this clonotype: Being one base from a much bigger clone, this may be a read error.

Each library started from roughly 15 ng of total RNA using the QIAseq Immune Repertoire TCR panel. TCRdb re-called the reads through MiXCR, storing one row per CDR3 protein. The sample has some 780 distinct CDR3 sequences, roughly 8% seen once. The V gene lost 4 bases and the J gene lost 0 bases, with 22 bases spanning the gap. Germline V lookup: CDR1 SGDLS, CDR2 YYNGEE. The CDR3 loop spans 19 amino acids. Four subsets defined by PD-1 and/or TIGIT were sorted from live CD3+CD8+TCRalphabeta+ cells. The J gene is TRBJ1-4, the V gene TRBV9, with D hard to call. The clonotype was recovered from a human donor with melanoma. The sequencing here drew on CD8+ T cells from PBMCs, taken at baseline or after one month of anti-PD-1 therapy (not recorded which). The CDR3 sequence is CASSPRGRLRGTTNEKLFF. The CDR3 nucleotides read TGTGCCAGCAGCCCTAGAGGTAGACTACGGGGTACAACTAATGAAAAACTGTTTTTT.